A selection of T cell receptor beta chains follows, all from one sample in a study of T cell responses to AZD1222 COVID-19 vaccine. This table comes from immunoSEQ multiplex PCR, and its TCRdb copy is limited to in-frame clones, with some not included. The sample yields 150,000 or so clones, about 90% seen once. The sequencing here drew on peripheral blood, taken on day 0 of AZD1222 vaccination. The source of these receptors is an adult in good health. Both conserved end residues are part of each CDR3. Each record gives: clone size, J gene, D gene, V gene, CDR3 protein, CDR3 DNA. D genes are given only for firm matches. For some rows the clone size is stated as once, few or many, or as a class when expanded; others skip it.

size: once
J: TRBJ1-4
D: .
V: TRBV9
CDR3: CASSSSGAGHGGEKLFF
DNA: TGTGCCAGCAGCTCGAGTGGGGCAGGCCACGGGGGGGAAAAACTGTTTTTT

size: .
J: TRBJ1-1
D: .
V: TRBV3-1/TRBV3-2
CDR3: CASSKARNTEAFF
DNA: TGTGCCAGCAGCAAAGCTAGGAACACTGAAGCTTTCTTT

size: once
J: TRBJ1-1
D: TRBD1
V: TRBV12-3/TRBV12-4
CDR3: CASTRGPTEAFF
DNA: TGTGCCAGCACCAGGGGGCCCACTGAAGCTTTCTTT

size: .
J: TRBJ1-1
D: TRBD1
V: TRBV5-1
CDR3: CASSPGQGGSWTEAFF
DNA: TGCGCCAGCAGCCCGGGACAGGGTGGATCTTGGACTGAAGCTTTCTTT

size: .
J: TRBJ2-1
D: .
V: TRBV3-1/TRBV3-2
CDR3: CASSSHGTSTYNEQFF
DNA: TGTGCCAGCAGCTCCCACGGAACTAGTACGTACAATGAGCAGTTCTTC

size: .
J: TRBJ2-3
D: .
V: TRBV19
CDR3: CASNLRGAGTDTQYF
DNA: TGTGCCAGTAATCTCAGGGGCGCGGGCACAGATACGCAGTATTTT

size: .
J: TRBJ2-7
D: .
V: TRBV4-1
CDR3: CASSQGVGGIREQYF
DNA: TGCGCCAGCAGCCAAGGGGTAGGGGGGATCCGTGAGCAGTACTTC

size: .
J: TRBJ1-3
D: .
V: TRBV7-8
CDR3: CASSPESGNTIYF
DNA: TGTGCCAGCAGCCCCGAGTCTGGAAACACCATATATTTT

size: .
J: TRBJ1-4
D: .
V: TRBV5-1
CDR3: CASSLAATNEKLFF
DNA: TGCGCCAGCAGCTTGGCGGCAACTAATGAAAAACTGTTTTTT

size: .
J: TRBJ1-2
D: TRBD1
V: TRBV6-6
CDR3: CASRTGDPLGYTF
DNA: TGTGCCAGCCGCACAGGGGACCCATTAGGCTACACCTTC

size: .
J: TRBJ1-3
D: TRBD1
V: TRBV7-2
CDR3: CASRLDRGGNTIYF
DNA: TGTGCCAGCAGATTGGACAGGGGTGGAAACACCATATATTTT

size: .
J: TRBJ1-1
D: TRBD1
V: TRBV5-1
CDR3: CASADQGGQGNTEAFF
DNA: TGCGCCAGCGCCGATCAGGGAGGACAGGGAAACACTGAAGCTTTCTTT

size: .
J: TRBJ2-5
D: TRBD2
V: TRBV11-2
CDR3: CASSLEGFVELAGDQETQYF
DNA: TGTGCCAGCAGCTTAGAGGGTTTCGTGGAACTAGCGGGGGACCAAGAGACCCAGTACTTC

size: .
J: TRBJ2-7
D: .
V: TRBV12-5
CDR3: CASGLVAVTYEQYF
DNA: TGTGCTAGTGGTTTGGTTGCGGTGACCTACGAGCAGTACTTC

size: .
J: TRBJ2-1
D: .
V: TRBV2
CDR3: CASREGLYTGPNEQFF
DNA: TGTGCCAGCAGGGAAGGCCTCTATACAGGCCCGAATGAGCAGTTCTTC

size: .
J: TRBJ1-1
D: .
V: TRBV5-1
CDR3: CASSLADRITEAFF
DNA: TGCGCCAGCAGCTTGGCCGACAGGATCACTGAAGCTTTCTTT

size: .
J: TRBJ1-2
D: TRBD1
V: TRBV6-5
CDR3: CASSYSTGANYGYTF
DNA: TGTGCCAGCAGTTACTCGACAGGGGCTAACTATGGCTACACCTTC

size: .
J: TRBJ1-1
D: .
V: TRBV7-3
CDR3: CASSSGVYTEAFF
DNA: TGTGCCAGCAGCTCGGGGGTCTACACTGAAGCTTTCTTT

size: once
J: TRBJ1-1
D: .
V: TRBV7-8
CDR3: CASSPSDSEAFF
DNA: TGTGCCAGCAGCCCCTCGGACAGTGAAGCTTTCTTT

size: .
J: TRBJ1-1
D: TRBD1
V: TRBV19
CDR3: CASNAGTGVSEAFF
DNA: TGTGCCAGTAACGCCGGGACAGGGGTCTCTGAAGCTTTCTTT

size: .
J: TRBJ1-1
D: TRBD1
V: TRBV27
CDR3: CASNQQGAQGNTEAFF
DNA: TGTGCCAGCAATCAACAGGGGGCGCAGGGGAACACTGAAGCTTTCTTT

size: .
J: TRBJ2-7
D: TRBD1
V: TRBV11-2
CDR3: CASRRDSTGGYEQYF
DNA: TGTGCCAGCAGACGTGATTCTACAGGGGGATACGAGCAGTACTTC

size: .
J: TRBJ2-2
D: .
V: TRBV20-1
CDR3: CSARGTGELFF
DNA: TGCAGTGCTAGGGGCACCGGGGAGCTGTTTTTT

size: once
J: TRBJ2-3
D: TRBD2
V: TRBV5-1
CDR3: CASSLALAGGHADTQYF
DNA: TGCGCCAGCAGCTTGGCTCTCGCGGGGGGCCACGCGGATACGCAGTATTTT

size: .
J: TRBJ1-4
D: TRBD1
V: TRBV5-1
CDR3: CASSPGTGFGNEKLFF
DNA: TGCGCCAGCAGCCCGGGGACAGGGTTCGGTAATGAAAAACTGTTTTTT